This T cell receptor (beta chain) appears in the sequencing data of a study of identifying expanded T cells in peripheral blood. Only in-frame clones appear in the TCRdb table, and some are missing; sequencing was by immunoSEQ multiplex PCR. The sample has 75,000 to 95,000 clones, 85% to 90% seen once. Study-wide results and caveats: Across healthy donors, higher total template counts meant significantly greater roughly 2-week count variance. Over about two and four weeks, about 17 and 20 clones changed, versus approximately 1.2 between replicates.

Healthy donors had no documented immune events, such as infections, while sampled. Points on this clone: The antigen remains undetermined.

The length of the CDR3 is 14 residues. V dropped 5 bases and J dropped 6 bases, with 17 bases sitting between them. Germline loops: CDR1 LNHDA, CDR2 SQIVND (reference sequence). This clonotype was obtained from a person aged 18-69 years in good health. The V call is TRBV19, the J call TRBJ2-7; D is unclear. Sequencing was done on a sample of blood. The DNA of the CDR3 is TGTGCCAGTAGTCCGCAGACACGACCGGGCGAGCAGTACTTC. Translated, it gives CASSPQTRPGEQYF.